This entry lists 6 T cell receptor beta chains sequenced from one sample in a study of CD8 T cells in ankylosing spondylitis. Each CDR3 protein is one row after TCRdb ran MiXCR on the 5' RACE reads. Among 350,000 to 400,000 distinct CDR3 sequences, 20% to 25% were seen once, and the ten largest hold about an eighth. Specimen: blood, either unsorted or a sorted T cell fraction (not recorded which). The source is a male donor with ankylosing spondylitis or in good health (not recorded which).

The rearrangement uses TRBV7-7 and TRBJ2-1; D is unresolved. The length of the CDR3 is 13 residues. Germline values: CDR1 SSHAT, CDR2 FNYEAQ (reference sequence). Trimming shortened V by 5 bases and J by 8 bases, and 13 bases separated the two germline ends. CDR3 DNA sequence: TGTGCCAGCAGCCGAATCCCTCGGGATGAGCAGTTCTTC. Its protein is CASSRIPRDEQFF.

This clonotype was counted a few times. The chain carries TRBV6-1 and TRBJ2-2, with D perhaps TRBD1 (5 bases). The CDR3 sequence is 16 residues long. Trimming shortened V by 8 bases and J by 2 bases, and 18 bases separated the two germline ends. CDR1 is MNHNS and CDR2 is SASEGT in the germline V gene. The CDR3 coding sequence is TGTGCCAGCCACTTAGGGGCGACTTATAACACCGGGGAGCTGTTTTTT. Protein product: CASHLGATYNTGELFF.

The J gene is TRBJ2-7, the V gene TRBV4-1, with a weak D call TRBD1 (5 bases). Deletions cut 1 base from V and 0 bases from J, with 10 bases between. CDR1 and CDR2 from the germline V gene are MGHRA and YSYEKL. The CDR3 has 15 residues. CDR3 coding DNA: TGCGCCAGCAGCCAAGGGGGCCTGGGCTCCTACGAGCAGTACTTC. Translating gives CASSQGGLGSYEQYF.

This clonotype was seen a handful of times. The chain recombines TRBV12-3 or TRBV12-4 with TRBJ2-3; D gene ambiguous. Trimming shortened V by 6 bases and J by 2 bases, and 6 bases separated the two germline ends. The length of the CDR3 is 12 residues. The CDR3 DNA reads TGTGCCAGCAGCCGGACCACAGATACGCAGTATTTT. Its translation: CASSRTTDTQYF.

The rearrangement links TRBV30 to TRBJ2-6; TRBD1 agrees at 9 bases. The germline V gene encodes CDR1 GTSNPN and CDR2 SVGIG (reference sequence). CDR3 length: 15 amino acids. The V gene end was trimmed by 5 bases and the J gene end by 2 bases; junction bases not matched to a gene: 4. This chain's CDR3 is CAWQTGGAGANVLTF. CDR3 coding DNA: TGTGCCTGGCAAACAGGGGGCGCTGGGGCCAACGTCCTGACTTTC. The full variable domain, rest sourced from reference TRBV30 and TRBJ2-6, is SQTIHQWPATLVQPVGSPLSLECTVEGTSNPNLYWYRQAAGRGLQLLFYSVGIGQISSEVPQNLSASRPQDRQFILSSKKLLLSDSGFYLCAWQTGGAGANVLTFGAGSRLTVL.

The V and J genes are TRBV7-2 and TRBJ2-7; D is possibly TRBD2 (7 bases). This CDR3 comprises 15 residues. Trimming left V 1 base short and J 2 bases short, with 12 bases between. Germline CDR1 reads SGHTA; CDR2 reads FQGNSA. The CDR3 bases are TGTGCCAGCAGCTTAGAAGACGGGGGGCCCTACGAGCAGTACTTC. It yields the protein CASSLEDGGPYEQYF.